The clone carrying this T cell receptor beta chain was found many times. What it recognizes is unknown. Trimming took 1 base from V and 2 from J; bases not matched to a gene: 2. Germline loops: CDR1 LGHNA, CDR2 YNFKEQ. The CDR3 runs 15 residues. Donors were systemically healthy Caucasian individuals from Russia aged about 6 to 95 years. A second PCR of 7 to 11 cycles used a sample-barcoded 5' primer and a J-beta primer mix. TCRdb passed the 5' RACE reads through MiXCR, listing each CDR3 protein once. The sample yields about 1.6 million distinct CDR3 sequences, around 36% seen once. The sample comes from a study of blood T cells in healthy people across ages. Whole-study results and caveats: Age advanced and TCR beta diversity per million T cells fell, roughly linearly. Greater diversity and more naive CD4+ cells were seen in long-lived donors than in aged donors.

Sample: blood. This receptor was obtained from a woman between 25 and 40 years old in good health. The chain employs TRBV4-2 and TRBJ2-3; TRBD1 aligns across 8 bases. The CDR3 reads CASSQGQGITDTQYF. For the CDR3, the DNA is TGTGCCAGCAGCCAAGGACAGGGGATCACAGATACGCAGTATTTT.